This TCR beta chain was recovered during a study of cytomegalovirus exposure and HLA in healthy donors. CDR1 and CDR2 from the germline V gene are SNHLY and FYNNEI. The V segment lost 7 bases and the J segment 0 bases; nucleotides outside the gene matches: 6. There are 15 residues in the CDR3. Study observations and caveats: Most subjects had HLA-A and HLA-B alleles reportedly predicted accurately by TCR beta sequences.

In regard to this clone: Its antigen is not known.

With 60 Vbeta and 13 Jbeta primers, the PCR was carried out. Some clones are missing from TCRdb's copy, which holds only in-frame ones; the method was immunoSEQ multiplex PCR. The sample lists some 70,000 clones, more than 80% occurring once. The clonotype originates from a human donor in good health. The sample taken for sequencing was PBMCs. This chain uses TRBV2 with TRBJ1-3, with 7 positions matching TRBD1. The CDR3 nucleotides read TGTGCCAGCATCAGGACAGGAGTCTCTGGAAACACCATATATTTT. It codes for CASIRTGVSGNTIYF.